The sequence of this T cell receptor beta chain was determined in a study of CD8 T cells in ankylosing spondylitis. Trimming took 0 bases from V and 1 from J, leaving 9 bases between them. The CDR3 runs to 15 residues. CDR1 is DFQATT, CDR2 SNEGSKA, per germline (reference sequence). Each TCR beta library was made by quantitative 5'-RACE that incorporated molecular barcodes. TCRdb passed the 5' RACE reads through MiXCR, listing each CDR3 protein once. The top ten hold roughly 23% of the sample, which has fewer than 250,000 distinct CDR3 sequences, roughly 10% seen once. Study-level results: In synovial fluid and blood from reactive arthritis, some motif variants were previously reported. There was a TCR beta motif, made of several highly homologous variants, that appeared characteristic of ankylosing spondylitis blood.

This clonotype has a count of ten or more. Antigen: not known. Sequencing was performed on blood, either unsorted or a sorted T cell fraction (not recorded which). This TCR was sampled from a male donor with ankylosing spondylitis or in good health (not recorded which). V is TRBV20-1 and J is TRBJ2-2; D remains unclear. CDR3 sequence: CSARDARRNTGELFF. DNA for the CDR3: TGCAGTGCTAGAGATGCAAGGCGGAACACCGGGGAGCTGTTTTTT.